This T cell receptor (beta chain) was captured by sequencing in a study of shared clonotypes between healthy human individuals. Study context: CD8 memory received one plate per donor, CD8 naive two, CD4 memory three and CD4 naive three. Findings of the study overall: Clonotypes that were shared across a few donors made up around 5.5% of naive CD4 clonotypes. Researchers sampled blood only, noting tissue repertoires likely differ.

Here immunoSEQ multiplex PCR was the method, and the copy in TCRdb shows in-frame clones only, minus some. The sample has some 500,000 clones; about 96% are singletons. Adult Caucasians living in Nashville, Tennessee made up all of the donors. Points on this clone: What it binds is not known.

The CDR3 is made up of 16 amino acids. Trimming removed 2 bases from V and 3 bases from J, with 16 bases in between. Germline V gene sequence: CDR1 SGHNT, CDR2 YYREEE (reference sequence). Specimen: naive CD4+ T cells sorted from blood. Documented subset: CD45RA+ positively selected. This sequence originates from a woman aged 30 to 39 in good health. The V and J genes are TRBV5-4 and TRBJ2-3; D is unclear. The CDR3 DNA is TGTGCCAGCAGCTTTGGTCGGTCAGAATCGACAGATACGCAGTATTTT. Translating gives CASSFGRSESTDTQYF.